This T cell receptor beta chain comes out of a study of cytomegalovirus exposure and HLA in healthy donors. Clones were sequenced by immunoSEQ multiplex PCR, and TCRdb holds only the in-frame ones, with some missing. This sample has about 300,000 clones, with around 89% found just once. CDR3 length: 14 amino acids. V was clipped by 4 bases and J by 0 bases, with 10 bases between them. In germline, CDR1 is MNHNY, CDR2 SVGAGI (reference sequence). Sequences were obtained from PBMCs. The chain employs TRBV6-6 and TRBJ2-7; D unclear. The TCR sequence derives from a woman aged 18-30 years in good health and CMV-seronegative. CDR3 loop: CASSLGTLSYEQYF. In DNA, the CDR3 is TGTGCCAGCAGTTTGGGCACCCTCTCCTACGAGCAGTACTTC.